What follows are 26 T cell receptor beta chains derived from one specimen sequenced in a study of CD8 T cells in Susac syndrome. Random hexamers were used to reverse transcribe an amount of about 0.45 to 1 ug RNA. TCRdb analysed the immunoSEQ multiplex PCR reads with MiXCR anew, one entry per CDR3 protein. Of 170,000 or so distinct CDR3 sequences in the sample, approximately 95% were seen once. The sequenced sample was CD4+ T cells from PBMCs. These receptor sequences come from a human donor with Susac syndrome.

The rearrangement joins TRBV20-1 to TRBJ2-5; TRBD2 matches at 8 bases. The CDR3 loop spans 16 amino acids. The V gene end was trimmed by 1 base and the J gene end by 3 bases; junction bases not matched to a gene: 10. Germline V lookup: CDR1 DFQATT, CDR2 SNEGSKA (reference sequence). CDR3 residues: CSARAFQREREETQYF. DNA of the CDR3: TGCAGTGCTAGAGCCTTCCAGCGGGAGAGGGAAGAGACCCAGTACTTC.

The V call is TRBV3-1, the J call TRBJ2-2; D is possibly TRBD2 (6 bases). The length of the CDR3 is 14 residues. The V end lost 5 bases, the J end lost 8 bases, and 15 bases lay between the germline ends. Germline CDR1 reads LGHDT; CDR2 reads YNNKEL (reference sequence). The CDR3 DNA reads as TGTGCCAGCAGCACACAGCCGGGAGAAGGGGAGCTGTTTTTT. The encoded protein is CASSTQPGEGELFF.

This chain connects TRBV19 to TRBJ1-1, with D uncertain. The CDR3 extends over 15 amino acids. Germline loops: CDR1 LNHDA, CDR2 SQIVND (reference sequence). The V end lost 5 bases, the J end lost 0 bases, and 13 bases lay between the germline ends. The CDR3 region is CASSEGPPMNTEAFF. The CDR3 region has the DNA TGTGCCAGTAGTGAAGGGCCGCCTATGAACACTGAAGCTTTCTTT.

The CDR3 spells CSARGRGGRGNEQFF. The CDR3 nucleotides are TGCAGTGCTAGAGGGCGCGGGGGGCGCGGCAATGAGCAGTTCTTC. This chain joins TRBV20-1 and TRBJ2-1, with 8 bases that match TRBD2. The junction had 8 bases not matched to a gene; V was cut back by 1 base and J by 6 bases. The CDR3 loop spans 15 amino acids. Germline CDR1 and CDR2: DFQATT and SNEGSKA (reference sequence).

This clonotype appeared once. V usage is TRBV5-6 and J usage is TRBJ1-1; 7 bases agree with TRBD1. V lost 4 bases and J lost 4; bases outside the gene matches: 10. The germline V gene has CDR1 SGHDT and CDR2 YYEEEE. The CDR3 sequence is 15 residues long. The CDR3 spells CASSPNRDRVTEAFF. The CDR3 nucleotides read TGTGCCAGCAGCCCCAACCGGGACAGAGTCACTGAAGCTTTCTTT.

The CDR3 region has the DNA TGTGCCAGCAGTTTATCGGATCTAATCCTTAACACTGAAGCTTTCTTT. Protein product: CASSLSDLILNTEAFF. This chain joins TRBV28 and TRBJ1-1, with D hard to call. V lost 1 base, J lost 2 bases, and 14 bases lay in between. Germline V gene data show CDR1 as MDHEN and CDR2 as SYDVKM. This CDR3 has 16 residues.

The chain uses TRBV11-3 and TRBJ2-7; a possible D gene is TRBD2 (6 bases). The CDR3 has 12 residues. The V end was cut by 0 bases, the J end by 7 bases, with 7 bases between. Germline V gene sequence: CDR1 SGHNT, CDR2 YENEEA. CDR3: CASSLDGTEQYF. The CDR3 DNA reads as TGTGCCAGCAGCTTAGATGGGACTGAGCAGTACTTC.

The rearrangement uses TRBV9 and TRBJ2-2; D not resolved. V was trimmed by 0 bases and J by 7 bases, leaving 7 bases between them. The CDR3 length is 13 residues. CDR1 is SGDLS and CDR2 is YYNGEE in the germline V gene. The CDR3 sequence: CASSVDQGGELFF. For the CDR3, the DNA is TGTGCCAGCAGCGTAGACCAAGGCGGGGAGCTGTTTTTT.

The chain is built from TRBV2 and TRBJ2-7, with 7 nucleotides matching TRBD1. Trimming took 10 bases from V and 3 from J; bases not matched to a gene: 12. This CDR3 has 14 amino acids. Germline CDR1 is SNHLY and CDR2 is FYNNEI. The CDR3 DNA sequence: TGTGCCATCCCTAGGGGGCACCGAAGCTACGAGCAGTACGTC. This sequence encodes CAIPRGHRSYEQYV.

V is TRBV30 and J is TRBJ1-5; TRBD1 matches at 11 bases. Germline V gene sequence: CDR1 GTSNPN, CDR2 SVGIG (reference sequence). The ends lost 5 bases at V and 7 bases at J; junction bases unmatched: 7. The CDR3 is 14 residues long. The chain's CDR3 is CAWAGTGGTQPQHF. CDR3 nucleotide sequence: TGTGCCTGGGCTGGGACAGGGGGGACGCAGCCCCAGCATTTT. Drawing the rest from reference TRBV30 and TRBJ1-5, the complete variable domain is SQTIHQWPATLVQPVGSPLSLECTVEGTSNPNLYWYRQAAGRGLQLLFYSVGIGQISSEVPQNLSASRPQDRQFILSSKKLLLSDSGFYLCAWAGTGGTQPQHFGDGTRLSIL.

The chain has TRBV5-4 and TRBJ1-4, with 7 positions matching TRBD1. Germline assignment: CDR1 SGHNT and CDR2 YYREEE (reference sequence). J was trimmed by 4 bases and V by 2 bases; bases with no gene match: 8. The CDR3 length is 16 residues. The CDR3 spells CASSLSPGTDNEKLFF. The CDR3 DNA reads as TGTGCCAGCAGCTTATCCCCCGGGACAGATAATGAAAAACTGTTTTTT.

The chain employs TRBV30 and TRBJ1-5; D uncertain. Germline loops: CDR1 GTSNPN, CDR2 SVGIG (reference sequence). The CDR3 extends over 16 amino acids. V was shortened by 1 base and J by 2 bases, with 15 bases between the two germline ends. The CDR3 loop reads CAWSAAGRAGNQPQHF. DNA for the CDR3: TGTGCCTGGAGTGCAGCCGGTCGGGCGGGCAATCAGCCCCAGCATTTT.

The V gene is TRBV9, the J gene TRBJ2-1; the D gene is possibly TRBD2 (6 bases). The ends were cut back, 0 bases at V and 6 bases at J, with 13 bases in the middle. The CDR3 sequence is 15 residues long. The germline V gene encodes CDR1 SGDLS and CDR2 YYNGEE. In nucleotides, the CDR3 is TGTGCCAGCAGCGTAGGGAGGGGTCCGGGCAATGAGCAGTTCTTC. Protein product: CASSVGRGPGNEQFF. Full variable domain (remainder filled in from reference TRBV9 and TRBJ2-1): DSGVTQTPKHLITATGQRVTLRCSPRSGDLSVYWYQQSLDQGLQFLIQYYNGEERAKGNILERFSAQQFPDLHSELNLSSLELGDSALYFCASSVGRGPGNEQFFGPGTRLTVL.

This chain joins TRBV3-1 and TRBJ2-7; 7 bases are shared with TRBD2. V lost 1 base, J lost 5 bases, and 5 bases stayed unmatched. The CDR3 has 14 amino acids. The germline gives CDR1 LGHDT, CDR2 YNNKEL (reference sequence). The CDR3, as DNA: TGTGCCAGCAGCCAAGGCGGGAGAATCAACGAGCAGTACTTC. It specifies CASSQGGRINEQYF.

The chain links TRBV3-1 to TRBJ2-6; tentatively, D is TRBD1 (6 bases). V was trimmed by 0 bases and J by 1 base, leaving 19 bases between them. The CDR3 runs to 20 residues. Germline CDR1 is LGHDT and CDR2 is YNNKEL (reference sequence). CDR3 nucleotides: TGTGCCAGCAGCCAAGAGAGGCCCGGGCCAGGGGCATCTGGGGCCAACGTCCTGACTTTC. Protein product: CASSQERPGPGASGANVLTF.

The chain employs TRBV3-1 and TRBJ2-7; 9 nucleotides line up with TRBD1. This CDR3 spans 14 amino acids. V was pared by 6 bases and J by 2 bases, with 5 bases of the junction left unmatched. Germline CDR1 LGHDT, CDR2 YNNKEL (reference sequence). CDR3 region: CASSYRGRAYEQYF. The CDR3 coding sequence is TGTGCCAGCAGTTACAGGGGGCGCGCCTACGAGCAGTACTTC.

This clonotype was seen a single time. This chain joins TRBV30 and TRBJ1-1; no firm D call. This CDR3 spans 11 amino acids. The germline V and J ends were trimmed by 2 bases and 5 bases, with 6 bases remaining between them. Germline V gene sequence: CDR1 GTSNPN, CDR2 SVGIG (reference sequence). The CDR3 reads CAWSSETEAFF. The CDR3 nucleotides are TGTGCCTGGAGTTCGGAGACTGAAGCTTTCTTT.

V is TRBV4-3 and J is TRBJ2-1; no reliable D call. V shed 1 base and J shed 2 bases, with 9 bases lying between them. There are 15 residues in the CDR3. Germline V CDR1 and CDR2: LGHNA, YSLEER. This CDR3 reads CASSQGIPTYNEQFF. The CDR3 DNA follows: TGCGCCAGCAGCCAAGGAATTCCAACCTACAATGAGCAGTTCTTC.

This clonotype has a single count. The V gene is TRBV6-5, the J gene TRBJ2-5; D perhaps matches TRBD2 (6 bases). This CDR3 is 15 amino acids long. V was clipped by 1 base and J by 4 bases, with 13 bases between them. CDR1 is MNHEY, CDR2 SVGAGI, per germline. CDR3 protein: CASSYWRGTGETQYF. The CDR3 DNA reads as TGTGCCAGCAGTTACTGGCGGGGAACGGGAGAGACCCAGTACTTC.

CDR3 in amino acids: CAWSSASGRAIYEQYF. CDR3 sequence (DNA): TGTGCCTGGAGTTCGGCTAGCGGGAGGGCCATTTACGAGCAGTACTTC. This chain uses TRBV30 with TRBJ2-7; 12 bases map to TRBD2. CDR3 length: 16 residues. The germline V gene has CDR1 GTSNPN and CDR2 SVGIG (reference sequence). The V segment lost 2 bases and the J segment 4 bases; nucleotides outside the gene matches: 9. The variable domain in full, completed from reference TRBV30 and TRBJ2-7, reads SQTIHQWPATLVQPVGSPLSLECTVEGTSNPNLYWYRQAAGRGLQLLFYSVGIGQISSEVPQNLSASRPQDRQFILSSKKLLLSDSGFYLCAWSSASGRAIYEQYFGPGTRLTVT.

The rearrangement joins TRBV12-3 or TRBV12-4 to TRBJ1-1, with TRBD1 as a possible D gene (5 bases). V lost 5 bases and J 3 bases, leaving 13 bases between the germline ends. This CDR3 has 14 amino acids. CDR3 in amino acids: CASSPGGPHTEAFF. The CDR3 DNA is TGTGCCAGCAGTCCTGGGGGACCGCACACTGAAGCTTTCTTT.

CDR3 region: CASSIDRDTEAFF. CDR3 nucleotide sequence: TGTGCCAGTAGTATAGACAGGGACACTGAAGCTTTCTTT. The J gene is TRBJ1-1, the V gene TRBV19, with D perhaps matching TRBD1 (5 bases). There are 13 residues in the CDR3. V lost 0 bases, J lost 3 bases, and 5 bases lay in between. Germline assignment: CDR1 LNHDA and CDR2 SQIVND (reference sequence). Variable domain in full (rest from reference TRBV19 and TRBJ1-1): DGGITQSPKYLFRKEGQNVTLSCEQNLNHDAMYWYRQDPGQGLRLIYYSQIVNDFQKGDIAEGYSVSREKKESFPLTVTSAQKNPTAFYLCASSIDRDTEAFFGQGTRLTVV.

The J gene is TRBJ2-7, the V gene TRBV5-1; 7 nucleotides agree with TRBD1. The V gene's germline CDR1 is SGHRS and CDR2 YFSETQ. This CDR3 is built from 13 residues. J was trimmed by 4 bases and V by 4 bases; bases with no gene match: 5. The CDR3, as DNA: TGCGCCAGCAGCAGGGGACAGCAGTACGAGCAGTACTTC. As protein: CASSRGQQYEQYF.

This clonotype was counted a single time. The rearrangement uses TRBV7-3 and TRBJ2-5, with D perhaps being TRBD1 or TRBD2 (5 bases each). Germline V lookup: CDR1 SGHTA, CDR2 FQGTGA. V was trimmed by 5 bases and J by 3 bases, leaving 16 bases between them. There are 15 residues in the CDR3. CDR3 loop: CASSLAGTPKETQYF. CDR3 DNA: TGTGCCAGCAGCCTAGCCGGGACCCCGAAAGAGACCCAGTACTTC.

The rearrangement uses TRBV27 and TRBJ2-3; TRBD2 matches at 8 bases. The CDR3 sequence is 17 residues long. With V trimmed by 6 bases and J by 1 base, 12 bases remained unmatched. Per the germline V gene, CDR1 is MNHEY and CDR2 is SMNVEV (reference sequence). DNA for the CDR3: TGTGCCAGCAGCCGGGGGGGCCTATTAAGGGGCACAGATACGCAGTATTTT. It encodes CASSRGGLLRGTDTQYF.

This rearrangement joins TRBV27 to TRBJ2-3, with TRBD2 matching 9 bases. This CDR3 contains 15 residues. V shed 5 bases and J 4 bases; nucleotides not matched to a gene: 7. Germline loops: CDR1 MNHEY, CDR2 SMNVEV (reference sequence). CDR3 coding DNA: TGTGCCAGCAGTGGAGGTAGCGGGAGCTCAGATACGCAGTATTTT. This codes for CASSGGSGSSDTQYF.